These 20 T cell receptor beta chains share one sample of origin, sequenced in a study of post-analysis software for immune sequencing data. The study's findings and limits: Several TRBV segments were more frequent in patients than controls; TRBV5-6, TRBV5-1 and TRBV20-1 belonged to this group.

Unique molecular identifiers were carried by the TCR beta cDNA libraries. TCRdb ran MiXCR on the PCR reads and lists one entry per CDR3 protein. Of 750,000 to 950,000 distinct CDR3 sequences in the sample, 35% to 55% were seen once. For these receptors, no antigen is known. Sequenced sample: blood. Receptors were obtained from a girl aged 5 to 17 with multiple sclerosis.

The chain has TRBV9 and TRBJ1-5; 9 nucleotides line up with TRBD1. V shed 4 bases and J 1 base; nucleotides not matched to a gene: 3. Per the germline V gene, CDR1 is SGDLS and CDR2 is YYNGEE. The CDR3 covers 15 residues. The CDR3 region has the DNA TGTGCCAGCAGCCCGGGACAGGGAAGCAATCAGCCCCAGCATTTT. Translating gives CASSPGQGSNQPQHF.

The chain links TRBV6-5 to TRBJ1-2, with D unresolved. Trimming stripped 6 bases from V and 7 bases from J, with 15 bases between. The CDR3 loop spans 13 amino acids. CDR1 is MNHEY and CDR2 is SVGAGI in the germline V gene. CDR3 in DNA: TGTGCCAGCAGCGAGGCGGGCCGGGGTGGCTACACCTTC. Its translation: CASSEAGRGGYTF.

The V and J genes are TRBV20-1 and TRBJ2-1; TRBD2 might be the D (6 bases). Germline V CDR1 and CDR2: DFQATT, SNEGSKA (reference sequence). The CDR3 sequence is 15 residues long. V lost 3 bases and J 6 bases, leaving 18 bases between the germline ends. The CDR3 region has the DNA TGCAGTGCTAGGTTGGGTAGTGGGAGGCCCAATGAGCAGTTCTTC. Amino acids: CSARLGSGRPNEQFF.

This chain links TRBV19 with TRBJ2-1; 10 bases are a match to TRBD2. CDR3 length equals 13 residues. J lost 12 bases, V lost 0 bases, and 2 bases had no gene match. From germline, CDR1 is LNHDA and CDR2 SQIVND (reference sequence). The CDR3 here is CASSIEIAGGQFF. As DNA, the CDR3 is TGTGCCAGTAGTATAGAAATAGCGGGAGGGCAGTTCTTC.

This clonotype was recorded once. The chain joins TRBV5-1 to TRBJ1-1, with 10 bases lining up with TRBD1. J gave up 5 bases and V 4 bases, and 14 bases lay outside the gene matches. The CDR3 spans 17 residues. Looked up from germline, CDR1 is SGHRS and CDR2 is YFSETQ. The CDR3 DNA is TGCGCCAGCAGCCCCCAGGCCGGGACAGGGGTGGGTACTGAAGCTTTCTTT. Its protein product is CASSPQAGTGVGTEAFF.

This chain uses TRBV10-3 with TRBJ2-1; 8 nucleotides match TRBD2. This CDR3 has 16 amino acids. CDR1 is ENHRY, CDR2 SYGVKD, per germline. V lost 6 bases to trimming and J lost 4 bases; unmatched junction nucleotides: 11. CDR3 region: CAIREGGTRIYNEQFF. CDR3 DNA: TGTGCCATCAGAGAAGGTGGGACTAGGATTTACAATGAGCAGTTCTTC.

V usage is TRBV2 and J usage is TRBJ1-2; D unresolved. The germline V gene has CDR1 SNHLY and CDR2 FYNNEI. Trimming removed 3 bases from V and 2 bases from J, with 7 bases in between. The CDR3 loop spans 13 amino acids. CDR3 nucleotides: TGTGCCAGCAGTGATTCGGCCAACTATGGCTACACCTTC. Its protein product is CASSDSANYGYTF.

This clonotype has just one count. The V and J genes are TRBV4-2 and TRBJ2-5; 7 nucleotides agree with TRBD2. The CDR3 length is 15 residues. Germline V lookup: CDR1 LGHNA, CDR2 YNFKEQ. Germline trimming cut 3 bases from V and 1 base from J; bases unmatched to any gene: 5. CDR3 nucleotides: TGTGCCAGCAGCCAGGAAAGCGGGGTCCAAGAGACCCAGTACTTC. Residues: CASSQESGVQETQYF.

This chain joins TRBV10-3 and TRBJ1-1; D unresolved. The germline V and J ends were trimmed by 3 bases and 5 bases, with 7 bases remaining between them. The CDR3 extends over 12 amino acids. CDR1 and CDR2 from the germline V gene are ENHRY and SYGVKD. In nucleotides, the CDR3 is TGTGCCATCAGTGAACAGACAACTGAAGCTTTCTTT. Amino acid sequence: CAISEQTTEAFF.

The rearrangement uses TRBV29-1 and TRBJ2-2; D uncertain. V lost 8 bases to trimming and J lost 4 bases, with 11 bases between them. Germline CDR1 reads SQVTM; CDR2 reads ANQGSEA. The length of the CDR3 is 12 residues. The CDR3 DNA sequence: TGCAGCTCTCGCTTAAGCACCGGGGAGCTGTTTTTT. Amino acids: CSSRLSTGELFF.

This clonotype was detected only once. This chain connects TRBV20-1 to TRBJ2-5; 11 nucleotides line up with TRBD2. CDR3 length equals 16 residues. Trimming at V came to 2 bases and at J to 1 base, leaving 6 bases not matched to a gene. Germline values: CDR1 DFQATT, CDR2 SNEGSKA (reference sequence). The CDR3 loop is CSARPSGGTRQETQYF. Here the CDR3 DNA reads TGCAGTGCTAGACCTAGCGGGGGGACACGCCAAGAGACCCAGTACTTC.

The chain combines TRBV5-1 with TRBJ2-7, with D perhaps TRBD1 (5 bases). The CDR3 covers 14 residues. The germline V gene has CDR1 SGHRS and CDR2 YFSETQ. Trimming left V 4 bases short and J 2 bases short, with 13 bases between. CDR3 residues: CASSHDSDAYEQYF. As DNA, the CDR3 is TGCGCCAGCAGCCATGACAGCGATGCCTACGAGCAGTACTTC.

This clonotype was observed a handful of times. The chain uses TRBV20-1 and TRBJ2-5; TRBD1 aligns across 7 bases. V was pared by 6 bases and J by 1 base, with 2 bases of the junction left unmatched. Germline CDR1 and CDR2: DFQATT and SNEGSKA (reference sequence). The CDR3 loop spans 12 amino acids. CDR3 in DNA: TGCAGTGCGGGACAGATCCAAGAGACCCAGTACTTC. Translated: CSAGQIQETQYF.

V and J are TRBV29-1 and TRBJ1-5, with D possibly being TRBD1 (5 bases). V shed 4 bases and J shed 0 bases, with 7 bases lying between them. Germline CDR1 is SQVTM and CDR2 is ANQGSEA. CDR3 length: 13 amino acids. CDR3: CSVVGDSNQPQHF. The CDR3, as DNA: TGCAGCGTTGTGGGGGATAGCAATCAGCCCCAGCATTTT. Variable domain in full (rest from reference TRBV29-1 and TRBJ1-5): SAVISQKPSRDICQRGTSLTIQCQVDSQVTMMFWYRQQPGQSLTLIATANQGSEATYESGFVIDKFPISRPNLTFSTLTVSNMSPEDSSIYLCSVVGDSNQPQHFGDGTRLSIL.

Only a few counts were recorded for this clonotype. The V call is TRBV5-1, the J call TRBJ1-1; a possible D gene is TRBD1 (5 bases). The V end was cut by 1 base, the J end by 4 bases, with 14 bases between. This CDR3 has 15 amino acids. The germline gives CDR1 SGHRS, CDR2 YFSETQ. Here the CDR3 DNA reads TGCGCCAGCAGCTTGCTGCCGGGGCGTAGCACTGAAGCTTTCTTT. This encodes CASSLLPGRSTEAFF.

This clonotype was seen once. The rearrangement joins TRBV11-2 to TRBJ2-1; D not certain. CDR3 length equals 16 residues. Per the germline V gene, CDR1 is SGHAT and CDR2 is FQNNGV. With 5 bases removed from V and 3 bases from J, the gap between germline ends came to 17 bases. This CDR3 reads CASSPPGSIIYNEQFF. The DNA of the CDR3 is TGTGCCAGCAGCCCCCCCGGGTCAATCATCTACAATGAGCAGTTCTTC.

In its sample, this clonotype was seen a few times. The chain uses TRBV5-1 and TRBJ1-5, with a possible D match to TRBD1 (6 bases). This CDR3 is 16 amino acids long. Germline CDR1 reads SGHRS; CDR2 reads YFSETQ. V was pared by 4 bases and J by 3 bases, with 17 bases between. The CDR3 coding sequence is TGCGCCAGCAGCCAGGACGGGGGGCCCCACAATCAGCCCCAGCATTTT. It translates to CASSQDGGPHNQPQHF.

The genes are TRBV10-3 and TRBJ2-7; 9 bases fit TRBD2. The CDR3 runs to 13 residues. Unmatched junction bases numbered 7, after V lost 8 bases and J lost 5 bases. The V gene's germline CDR1 is ENHRY and CDR2 SYGVKD. CDR3 in DNA: TGTGCCATCTCGGGGACTAGCAACCACGAGCAGTACTTC. It codes for CAISGTSNHEQYF.

The V gene is TRBV6-6, the J gene TRBJ2-3; weak D call: TRBD1 (5 bases). In germline, CDR1 is MNHNY, CDR2 SVGAGI (reference sequence). Between the trimmed V and J ends, which lost 3 bases and 8 bases, there was a span of 9 bases. This CDR3 has 12 residues. Written as DNA, the CDR3 is TGTGCCAGCAGTTATCCTCAGGGTACGCAGTATTTT. This sequence encodes CASSYPQGTQYF.

This sequence joins TRBV12-3 or TRBV12-4 and TRBJ2-1; 12 positions agree with TRBD2. The CDR3 length is 14 residues. V trimming: 10 bases; J trimming: 8 bases; junction bases outside the gene matches: 9. As DNA, the CDR3 is TGTGCCAATCCCCCGACTAGCGGGAGCCATGAGCAGTTCTTC. It yields the protein CANPPTSGSHEQFF.